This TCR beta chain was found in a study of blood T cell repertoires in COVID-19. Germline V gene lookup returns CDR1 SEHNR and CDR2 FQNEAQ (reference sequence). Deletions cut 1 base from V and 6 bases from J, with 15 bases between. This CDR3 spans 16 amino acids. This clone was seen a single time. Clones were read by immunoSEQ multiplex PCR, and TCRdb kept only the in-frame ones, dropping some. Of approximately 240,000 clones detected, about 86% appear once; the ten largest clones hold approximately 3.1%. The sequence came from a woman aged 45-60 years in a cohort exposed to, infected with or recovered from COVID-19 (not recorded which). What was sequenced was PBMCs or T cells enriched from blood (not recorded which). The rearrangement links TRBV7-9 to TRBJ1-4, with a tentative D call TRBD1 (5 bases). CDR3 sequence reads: CASSLGLSGGDEKLFF. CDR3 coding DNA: TGTGCCAGCAGCTTAGGTCTATCCGGGGGAGATGAAAAACTGTTTTTT.